This T cell receptor (beta chain) derives from a study of T cell responses to AZD1222 COVID-19 vaccine. Study-wide points: Only a handful of AZD1222 recipients, more than 5 in all, had baseline seropositivity. Rises in breadth and depth of Spike-specific TCRs came after two AZD1222 doses.

Notes on this clone: Its antigen is as yet unknown.

Sequencing was performed with immunoSEQ multiplex PCR; in TCRdb, only in-frame clones are kept and a portion is missing. The table lists 200,000 to 250,000 clones, around 94% of them singletons. The receptor was isolated from an adult who received the MenACWY meningococcal vaccine as a control. The sequencing here drew on peripheral blood, taken 28 days after the second dose of the MenACWY control vaccine.

The CDR3 sequence: CASIGQGLASSGNTIYF. For the CDR3, the DNA is TGTGCCAGCATCGGACAGGGATTAGCCAGCTCTGGAAACACCATATATTTT. The gene calls are TRBV5-6 and TRBJ1-3, with 8 bases lining up with TRBD1. V was pared by 6 bases and J by 0 bases, with 11 bases of the junction left unmatched. CDR1 and CDR2 (germline): SGHDT, YYEEEE. The CDR3 consists of 17 residues.